Below, 15 T cell receptor beta chains from the same sample are listed, as sequenced in a study of metastatic and nonmetastatic thyroid tumors. The entire patient cohort was treatment-naive prior to thyroid surgery. MiXCR re-clonotyped the PCR reads for TCRdb. This table holds under 95,000 clones, around 7.8% found once. The sequencing input was blood. Source of these receptors: a female donor with papillary thyroid cancer or a benign thyroid nodule (not recorded which). Some clones in this sample may be carry-over from other donors' samples.

In its sample, this clone was seen many times. The rearrangement joins TRBV28 to TRBJ2-1, with D maybe TRBD2 (6 bases). CDR3 length equals 16 residues. Germline V gene sequence: CDR1 MDHEN, CDR2 SYDVKM. V was trimmed by 5 bases and J by 4 bases, leaving 18 bases between them. The CDR3: CASSVTGTSMYNEQFF. The CDR3 nucleotides are TGTGCCAGCAGTGTTACCGGGACTTCGATGTACAATGAGCAGTTCTTC.

This clone was recorded at least ten times. V usage is TRBV20-1 and J usage is TRBJ2-5; D is possibly TRBD2 (6 bases). The CDR3 consists of 17 residues. V lost 0 bases and J 5 bases, leaving 22 bases between the germline ends. In germline, CDR1 is DFQATT, CDR2 SNEGSKA (reference sequence). CDR3: CSARDLELAEYPETQYF. Here the CDR3 DNA reads TGCAGTGCTAGAGATCTAGAACTAGCCGAGTACCCTGAGACCCAGTACTTC.

In its sample, this clone was seen many times. The chain joins TRBV30 to TRBJ2-1; D might be TRBD1 or TRBD2, each matching 7 bases. Germline CDR1 and CDR2: GTSNPN and SVGIG (reference sequence). The V gene lost 5 bases and the J gene lost 10 bases, with 18 bases spanning the gap. The CDR3 spans 13 residues. The CDR3, as DNA: TGTGCCTGGTCAACCGGGACAGCGGGGGAGCAGTTCTTC. This gives the protein CAWSTGTAGEQFF.

The chain carries TRBV6-2 or TRBV6-3 and TRBJ1-1; D unclear. The length of the CDR3 is 16 residues. Trimming removed 0 bases from V and 3 bases from J, with 14 bases in between. Germline CDR1 reads MNHEY; CDR2 reads SVGEGT. The CDR3 region is CASSYSWSRQYTEAFF. DNA of the CDR3: TGTGCCAGCAGTTACTCCTGGTCCCGGCAGTACACTGAAGCTTTCTTT.

This clone appeared many times. This chain uses TRBV3-1 with TRBJ2-1; the match to TRBD1 covers 8 bases. Per the germline V gene, CDR1 is LGHDT and CDR2 is YNNKEL (reference sequence). The CDR3 is 16 amino acids. V dropped 1 base and J dropped 3; count of bases not matched to a gene: 5. CDR3 sequence: CASSQAGQGHYNEQFF. For the CDR3, the DNA is TGTGCCAGCAGCCAAGCCGGACAGGGTCACTACAATGAGCAGTTCTTC.

This clone was counted many times. This chain connects TRBV7-2 to TRBJ2-5; tentative D call: TRBD1 (5 bases). The V end was cut by 2 bases, the J end by 6 bases, with 7 bases between. This CDR3 comprises 12 residues. Germline V gene data show CDR1 as SGHTA and CDR2 as FQGNSA. As DNA, the CDR3 is TGTGCCAGCAGCTTACAGGGTCAGACCCAGTACTTC. Translating gives CASSLQGQTQYF.

This clone was seen many times. The rearrangement joins TRBV9 to TRBJ2-7, with TRBD2 identical over 9 bases. This CDR3 is 17 amino acids long. CDR1 is SGDLS and CDR2 is YYNGEE in the germline V gene. J lost 1 base, V lost 0 bases, and 8 bases had no gene match. The CDR3 DNA is TGTGCCAGCAGCGTAGGACCGGGCGGGGGGGCTTCCTACGAGCAGTACTTC. Amino acid sequence: CASSVGPGGGASYEQYF. Variable domain in full (rest from reference TRBV9 and TRBJ2-7): DSGVTQTPKHLITATGQRVTLRCSPRSGDLSVYWYQQSLDQGLQFLIQYYNGEERAKGNILERFSAQQFPDLHSELNLSSLELGDSALYFCASSVGPGGGASYEQYFGPGTRLTVT.

This clone was counted at least ten times. Within the sample, other DNA sequences also encode this same CDR3. V usage is TRBV12-5 and J usage is TRBJ1-5; perhaps TRBD1 as D (5 bases). Trimming cost V 6 bases and J 2 bases, with 17 bases left between them. The CDR3 totals 16 residues. Germline V gene data show CDR1 as LGHNT and CDR2 as FRNRAP. The chain's CDR3 is CASGSSQGMGNQPQHF. The DNA of the CDR3 is TGTGCTAGTGGGAGCAGCCAGGGTATGGGCAATCAGCCCCAGCATTTT.

Points on this clone: This may arise from a read error, as a much more abundant clone is one base away. The chain combines TRBV15 with TRBJ1-4; D is undetermined. Deletions cut 2 bases from V and 8 bases from J, with 3 bases between. Per germline, CDR1 LNHNV and CDR2 YYDKDF (reference sequence). The CDR3 has 11 amino acids. The CDR3 sequence: CATSRWEKLFF. The DNA of the CDR3 is TGTGCCACCAGCAGATGGGAAAAACTGTTTTTT.

In the case of this clone: A much larger clone lies a single base off, so this may be a read error. The chain joins TRBV19 to TRBJ1-4, with no clear D. CDR1 and CDR2 from the germline V gene are LNHDA and SQIVND (reference sequence). Trimming removed 5 bases from V and 8 bases from J, with 12 bases in between. The CDR3 extends over 13 amino acids. In DNA, the CDR3 is TGTGCCAGTAGTCCTGGCAGTGGGGAAAAACTGTTTTTT. This translates into CASSPGSGEKLFF.

This clone was seen at least ten times. The chain has TRBV5-1 and TRBJ2-1; D may match TRBD1 or TRBD2 (5 bases each). CDR1 SGHRS and CDR2 YFSETQ come from the germline V gene. V gave up 1 base and J gave up 6 bases, with 11 bases separating them. CDR3 length equals 14 residues. CDR3 DNA sequence: TGCGCCAGCAGCTTGAGGTCAGGGAGCAATGAGCAGTTCTTC. It encodes CASSLRSGSNEQFF.

This clone was detected ten times or more. This chain links TRBV6-1 with TRBJ2-7; D is unresolved. The germline V and J ends were trimmed by 0 bases and 0 bases, with 9 bases remaining between them. The CDR3 loop spans 15 amino acids. Germline V gene sequence: CDR1 MNHNS, CDR2 SASEGT. CDR3 bases: TGTGCCAGCAGTGAAGCGCTTGGGTCCTCCTACGAGCAGTACTTC. It translates to CASSEALGSSYEQYF.

This clone occurred many times. This chain links TRBV4-2 with TRBJ2-7; D is possibly TRBD2 (6 bases). The CDR3 consists of 16 residues. Trimming removed 0 bases from V and 1 base from J, with 13 bases in between. Per the germline V gene, CDR1 is LGHNA and CDR2 is YNFKEQ. CDR3: CASSQDPGLQSYEQYF. CDR3 DNA: TGTGCCAGCAGCCAAGACCCGGGACTTCAATCCTACGAGCAGTACTTC.

This clone was detected ten times or more. The CDR3 here is CASSLVAGHGYTF. DNA of the CDR3: TGTGCCAGCAGCTTGGTTGCAGGGCATGGCTACACCTTC. V is TRBV5-5 and J is TRBJ1-2, with a weak D call TRBD1 (5 bases). The CDR3 consists of 13 residues. V was trimmed by 0 bases and J by 6 bases, leaving 9 bases between them. Germline V gene sequence: CDR1 SGHKS, CDR2 YYEKEE (reference sequence).

At least ten counts were recorded for this clone. The V gene is TRBV11-2, the J gene TRBJ1-3; D is undetermined. From germline, CDR1 is SGHAT and CDR2 FQNNGV. V dropped 2 bases and J dropped 1 base, with 6 bases sitting between them. The CDR3 spans 14 residues. This CDR3 reads CASSLQLSGNTIYF. In nucleotides, the CDR3 is TGTGCCAGCAGCTTACAGCTTTCTGGAAACACCATATATTTT.